This T cell receptor (beta chain) was captured by sequencing in a study of blood T cell repertoires in COVID-19. Turning to the study itself: There were acute and convalescent COVID-19 samples, and they came from the United States, Italy and Spain. In each case, the material was cDNA or gDNA derived from T cells, B-cell-depleted T cells, or PBMCs.

This CDR3 has 15 residues. V lost 3 bases and J 2 bases, leaving 14 bases between the germline ends. CDR1 is GTSNPN and CDR2 is SVGIG in the germline V gene (reference sequence). Per the original data handling: Estimation of nucleated cell counts was performed using reference gene primer amplification. The assay was immunoSEQ multiplex PCR, and TCRdb's table has in-frame clones only and misses some. That table supplies the V and J calls and clone size; D and trimming were determined from the DNA. The sample includes about 58,000 clones, about 85% of them seen just once. The sample comprised peripheral blood. The clonotype originates from a woman in her sixties or seventies with active COVID-19. The genes are TRBV30 and TRBJ2-1; D is ambiguous. The CDR3 spells CAWSTKAAPYNEQFF. In DNA, the CDR3 is TGTGCCTGGAGCACGAAGGCAGCGCCCTACAATGAGCAGTTCTTC.